This TCR beta chain was sequenced in a study of T cell repertoires in cytomegalovirus infection. TCRdb passed the reads through MiXCR, listing each CDR3 protein once. The sample lists over 250,000 distinct CDR3 sequences, roughly a fifth seen once, with 15% to 20% in the top ten. Looked up from germline, CDR1 is SGHNT and CDR2 is YENEEA. V was clipped by 3 bases and J by 7 bases, with 15 bases between them. This CDR3 is 14 amino acids long. About this clonotype itself: Its antigen is not identified.

This receptor was identified in a human donor in good health (CMV status not recorded). Some clones in this sample may be carry-over from other donors' samples. The chain couples TRBV11-3 to TRBJ1-2; possibly TRBD1 for D (5 bases). Here the sequenced sample was cultured PBMCs, taken from culture after CMV antigen stimulation. CDR3 sequence: CASSFIPGRGGYTF. DNA for the CDR3: TGTGCCAGCAGCTTCATCCCGGGGAGGGGTGGCTACACCTTC. Full variable domain (outside the CDR3, taken from reference TRBV11-3 and TRBJ1-2): EAGVVQSPRYKIIEKKQPVAFWCNPISGHNTLYWYLQNLGQGPELLIRYENEEAVDDSQLPKDRFSAERLKGVDSTLKIQPAELGDSAVYLCASSFIPGRGGYTFGSGTRLTVV.